This entry describes one T cell receptor (beta chain). The antigen remains undetermined. V was trimmed by 4 bases and J by 6 bases, leaving 12 bases between them. Germline CDR1 SGHAT, CDR2 FQNNGV. This CDR3 contains 13 residues. This PCR relied on a set of 60 Vbeta primers and 13 Jbeta primers. Clones were read by immunoSEQ multiplex PCR, and TCRdb kept only the in-frame ones, dropping some. In the table there are about 240,000 clones, approximately 81% of which are singletons. The data originate from a study of cytomegalovirus exposure and HLA in healthy donors. Study conclusions and caveats: A later look showed TCR association rates differing by HLA locus, highest for DRB1 and lowest for HLA-C. Later findings reportedly placed an Asian-associated ancestry cluster below the roughly 700-donor mean for N-insertions. Among the most significant clusters, several appeared linked to common viral pathogens in a later analysis.

The chain is built from TRBV11-2 and TRBJ1-2, with D possibly matching TRBD1 (6 bases). The receptor was isolated from an older woman in good health and CMV-seropositive. The specimen sequenced was PBMCs. CDR3 loop: CASSSKQGNGYTF. Here the CDR3 DNA reads TGTGCCAGCAGCTCTAAACAGGGAAATGGCTACACCTTC.